This entry concerns a single T cell receptor beta chain. Its antigen remains unidentified. This entry comes from a study of T-cell reconstitution after alpha-beta-depleted transplantation in children. Study findings and constraints: In some patients, recipient T cells and intrathymic progenitors surviving conditioning explained high day-60 diversity. T-cell counts and diversity at one year post-transplant came mainly from newly produced T cells. Several hundred expanded graft clones reportedly supplied alpha-beta T cells about two months after transplant.

TCRbeta library construction was performed incorporating unique molecular identifiers. Each CDR3 protein gets one entry after TCRdb re-called the PCR reads with MiXCR. The sample carries about 540,000 distinct CDR3 sequences, 25% to 30% recorded once. V was shortened by 5 bases and J by 3 bases, with 17 bases between the two germline ends. This CDR3 comprises 15 residues. Germline V gene data show CDR1 as SGHKS and CDR2 as YYEKEE (reference sequence). The sequence came from a boy under two years old with Wiskott-Aldrich syndrome, due to receive a stem cell transplant. The sample consisted of PBMCs, taken before TCRalphabeta/CD19-depleted stem cell transplant. The chain links TRBV5-5 to TRBJ1-1, with D perhaps matching TRBD1 (6 bases). CDR3 bases: TGTGCCAGCAGTACATCCGGGACACCTGACACTGAAGCTTTCTTT. This codes for CASSTSGTPDTEAFF.